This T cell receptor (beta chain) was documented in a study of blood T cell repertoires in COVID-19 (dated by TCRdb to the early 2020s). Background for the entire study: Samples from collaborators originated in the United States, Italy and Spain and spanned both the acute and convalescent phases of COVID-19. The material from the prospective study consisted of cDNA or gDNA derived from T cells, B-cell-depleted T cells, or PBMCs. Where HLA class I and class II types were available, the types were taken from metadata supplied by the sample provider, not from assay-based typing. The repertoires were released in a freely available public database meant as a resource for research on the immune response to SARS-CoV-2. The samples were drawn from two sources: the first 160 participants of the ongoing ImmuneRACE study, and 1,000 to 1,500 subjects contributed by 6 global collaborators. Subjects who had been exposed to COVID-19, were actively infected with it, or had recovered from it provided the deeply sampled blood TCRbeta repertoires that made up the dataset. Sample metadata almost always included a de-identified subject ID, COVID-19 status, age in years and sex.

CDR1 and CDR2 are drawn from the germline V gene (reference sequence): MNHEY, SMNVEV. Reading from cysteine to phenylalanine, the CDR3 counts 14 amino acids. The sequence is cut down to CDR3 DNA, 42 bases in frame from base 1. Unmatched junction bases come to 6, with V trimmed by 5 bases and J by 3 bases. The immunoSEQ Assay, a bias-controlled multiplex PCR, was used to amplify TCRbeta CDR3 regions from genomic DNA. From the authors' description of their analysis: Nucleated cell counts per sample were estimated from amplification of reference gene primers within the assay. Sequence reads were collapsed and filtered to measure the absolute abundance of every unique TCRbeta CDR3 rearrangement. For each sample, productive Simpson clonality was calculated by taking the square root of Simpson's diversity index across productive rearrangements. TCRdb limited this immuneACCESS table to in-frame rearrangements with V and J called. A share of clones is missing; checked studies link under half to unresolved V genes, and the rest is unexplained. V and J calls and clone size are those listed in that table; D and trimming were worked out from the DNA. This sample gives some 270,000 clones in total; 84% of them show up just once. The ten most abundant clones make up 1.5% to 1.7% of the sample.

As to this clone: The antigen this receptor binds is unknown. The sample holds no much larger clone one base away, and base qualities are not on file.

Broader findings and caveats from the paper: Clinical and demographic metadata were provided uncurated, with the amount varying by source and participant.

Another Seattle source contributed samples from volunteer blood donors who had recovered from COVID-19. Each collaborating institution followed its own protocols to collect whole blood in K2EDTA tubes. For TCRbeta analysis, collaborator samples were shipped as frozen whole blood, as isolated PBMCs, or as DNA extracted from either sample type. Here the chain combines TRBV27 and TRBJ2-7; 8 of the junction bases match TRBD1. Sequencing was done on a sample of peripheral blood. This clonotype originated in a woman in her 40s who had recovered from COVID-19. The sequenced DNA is TGTGCCAGCAGTCCCGGGACAGGAATCTACGAGCAGTACTTC. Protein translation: CASSPGTGIYEQYF.